The 21 T cell receptor beta chains listed next were all sequenced from one sample in a study of tumor-infiltrating lymphocytes in primary liver carcinoma. The input was approximately 500 ng total RNA; TCR beta cDNA was made from it with a constant-region primer. Slightly modified ARM-PCR with three nested multiplex PCR rounds yielded TCR beta libraries. Two initial PCR rounds of around 9 cycles each paired TRBV1-TRBV30 forward primers with a C-beta reverse primer. In TCRdb, the multiplex PCR reads were re-called with MiXCR into one record per CDR3 protein. The sample shows 70,000 to 75,000 distinct CDR3 sequences, about 72% of them seen only once. Bulk tissue was left unsorted, and RNA and DNA were co-extracted from 20-30 mg of it. Sequencing was performed on liver tumor tissue from sampling region 4. The subset is: tumor region T4, right-lateral pole. These receptors were collected from a middle-aged man with primary liver carcinoma and hepatitis B virus infection.

As for this clonotype: A much larger clone sits a single nucleotide away, making a read error possible. This chain uses TRBV28 with TRBJ2-7, with 7 bases that match TRBD2. The germline CDR1 and CDR2 sequences are MDHEN and SYDVKM. CDR3 length: 13 residues. CDR3 protein: CDSRRLAGDEQYF. The CDR3 DNA follows: TGTGACAGCAGACGACTAGCCGGAGACGAGCAGTACTTC.

As to this clonotype: At one end the junction does not follow the germline gene, possibly because of a read error. The chain links TRBV7-8 to TRBJ2-2; tentative D call: TRBD2 (5 bases). The CDR3 has 16 residues. CDR1 is SGHVS, CDR2 FQNEAQ, per germline. The CDR3 is CTSSLAAHGYTGELLF. The CDR3 nucleotides read TGTACCAGCAGCTTAGCCGCACATGGCTACACCGGGGAGCTGTTATTT. Supplemented by reference TRBV7-8 and TRBJ2-2, the full variable domain reads GAGVSQSPRYKVAKRGQDVALRCDPISGHVSLFWYQQALGQGPEFLTYFQNEAQLDKSGLPSDRFFAERPEGSVSTLKIQRTQQEDSAVYLCTSSLAAHGYTGELLFGEGSRLTVL.

This clonotype has a handful of counts. A much larger clone is a single base away; this may be a read error. The rearrangement links TRBV4-1 to TRBJ1-5; the match to TRBD1 covers 8 bases. The CDR3 has 15 residues. V shed 1 base and J 6 bases; nucleotides not matched to a gene: 5. Germline V gene lookup returns CDR1 MGHRA and CDR2 YSYEKL. The CDR3 DNA is TGCGCCAGCAGCCAAGGGGACAGGCTAGGTCAGCCCCAGCATTTT. Protein product: CASSQGDRLGQPQHF.

As to this clonotype: Since no conserved phenylalanine or tryptophan closes the CDR3, a read error is the likely cause. It is unclear where the CDR3 begins or ends on the DNA, so no DNA is shown, and the CDR3 is as TCRdb lists it. V usage is TRBV6-1 and J usage is TRBJ1-1; the D segment call TRBD1 is taken from the table without a DNA check. From germline, CDR1 is MNHNS and CDR2 SASEGT. Both ends counted, the CDR3 spans 13 residues. CDR3 region: CASRPDSLTEASI.

Note on this clonotype: One end of the junction does not line up with germline, which may come from a read error. V gene TRBV11-2 combines with J gene TRBJ2-2; no firm D call. The CDR3 runs 14 residues. CDR1 and CDR2 (germline): SGHAT, FQNNGV. Here the CDR3 reads CANSPDPNTRELFF. Here the CDR3 DNA reads TGTGCCAACAGTCCAGACCCAAACACCAGGGAGCTGTTTTTT. Filled out from reference TRBV11-2 and TRBJ2-2, the complete variable domain reads EAGVAQSPRYKIIEKRQSVAFWCNPISGHATLYWYQQILGQGPKLLIQFQNNGVVDDSQLPKDRFSAERLKGVDSTLKIQPAKLEDSAVYLCANSPDPNTRELFFGEGSRLTVL.

Turning to this clonotype: An end of the junction does not agree with germline; a read error may underlie this. This chain links TRBV14 with TRBJ1-1; D not certain. Germline-derived CDR1 and CDR2 are SGHDN and FVKESK. CDR3 length: 12 residues. CDR3 amino acids: CARSQGRAEAFF. The CDR3 region has the DNA TGTGCCAGGAGCCAAGGCCGAGCTGAAGCTTTCTTT.

As for this clonotype: A junction end diverges from the germline sequence, so it may reflect a read error. This chain uses TRBV6-5 with TRBJ2-7; maybe TRBD2 (6 bases). This CDR3 is built from 14 residues. Germline values: CDR1 MNHEY, CDR2 SVGAGI. As DNA, the CDR3 is TGTGCCAGCAGTTACGACGGGGGAGACTACGAGCAGTATTTC. The encoded protein is CASSYDGGDYEQYF.

With regard to this clonotype: Given a much more abundant clone one base away, this may be a read error. V is TRBV2 and J is TRBJ2-2; D not resolved. Trimming removed 1 base at V and 9 bases at J, with 9 bases between. The CDR3 runs to 13 residues. Germline-derived CDR1 and CDR2 are SNHLY and FYNNEI. The CDR3 here is CASSEGQVRELFF. The CDR3 bases are TGTGCCAGCAGTGAAGGACAAGTCAGGGAGCTGTTTTTT.

The chain employs TRBV5-1 and TRBJ2-3; weak D call: TRBD2 (6 bases). The V end was cut by 4 bases, the J end by 6 bases, with 18 bases between. This CDR3 is built from 15 residues. CDR1 SGHRS and CDR2 YFSETQ come from the germline V gene. The CDR3 is CASSELNLGRDTQYF. DNA of the CDR3: TGCGCCAGCAGCGAGCTTAACCTAGGGAGGGATACGCAGTATTTT.

Notes on this clonotype: A read error may produce the germline difference seen at one junction end. V and J are TRBV5-6 and TRBJ2-2; tentative D call: TRBD2 (5 bases). This CDR3 is built from 15 residues. In germline, CDR1 is SGHDT, CDR2 YYEEEE. The CDR3 sequence is CASSLGPGNTGELFF. In DNA form, the CDR3 reads TGTGCCAGCAGCTTGGGACCGGGCAACACCGGGGAGCTGTTTTTC. The full variable domain, completed using reference TRBV5-6 and TRBJ2-2, is DAGVTQSPTHLIKTRGQQVTLRCSPKSGHDTVSWYQQALGQGPQFIFQYYEEEERQRGNFPDRFSGHQFPNYSSELNVNALLLGDSALYLCASSLGPGNTGELFFGEGSRLTVL.

As concerns this clonotype: A much larger clone lies one base from this, so it may be a read error. The chain uses TRBV28 and TRBJ1-2; 10 nucleotides line up with TRBD1. Trimming at V came to 6 bases and at J to 4 bases, leaving 5 bases not matched to a gene. The CDR3 spans 14 residues. Germline-derived CDR1 and CDR2 are MDHEN and SYDVKM. The CDR3 sequence is CASRTGGAAYGYTF. CDR3 sequence (DNA): TGTGCCAGCAGGACAGGGGGCGCGGCCTATGGCTACACCTTC.

In regard to this clonotype: Compared with germline, one end of the junction differs, possibly owing to a read error. The genes are TRBV4-2 and TRBJ2-1, with D unclear. This CDR3 has 14 residues. CDR1 is LGHNA, CDR2 YNFKEQ, per germline. The chain's CDR3 is CASSRTGINNEQFF. CDR3 DNA sequence: TGTGCCAGCAGCCGAACGGGCATTAACAATGAACAGTTCTTC.

The V call is TRBV2, the J call TRBJ2-3; D remains ambiguous. Trimming took off 7 bases at V and 4 bases at J, with 12 bases between the two ends. Germline-derived CDR1 and CDR2 are SNHLY and FYNNEI. This CDR3 region has 13 residues. CDR3 protein: CASTDPPADTQYF. In DNA, the CDR3 is TGTGCCAGCACTGACCCTCCCGCAGATACGCAGTATTTT.

In regard to this clonotype: The junction and the germline gene differ at one end; a read error may be behind it. V gene TRBV6-1 combines with J gene TRBJ2-7; 9 bases match TRBD1. CDR3 length: 15 amino acids. Per the germline V gene, CDR1 is MNHNS and CDR2 is SASEGT. CDR3 in amino acids: CASGEASGQGYEQYF. The CDR3 DNA sequence: TGTGCCAGCGGTGAAGCCTCGGGACAGGGTTACGAGCAGTACTTC.

This clonotype was recorded only once. One end of the junction does not line up with germline, which may come from a read error. The CDR3 protein is CAGSLVGSSYEHYF. The CDR3 DNA follows: TGTGCCGGCAGCCTTGTTGGCAGCTCATACGAGCATTACTTC. The genes are TRBV11-2 and TRBJ2-7; D remains unclear. The germline V gene has CDR1 SGHAT and CDR2 FQNNGV. The CDR3 contains 14 residues.

The chain joins TRBV7-3 to TRBJ2-1, with 10 bases fitting TRBD2. V lost 5 bases to trimming and J lost 8 bases; unmatched junction nucleotides: 6. The CDR3 length is 14 residues. In germline, CDR1 is SGHTA, CDR2 FQGTGA. CDR3 amino acids: CASSSGGGWDEQFF. CDR3 DNA: TGTGCCAGCAGCAGCGGGGGGGGGTGGGATGAGCAGTTCTTC.

Worth noting for this clonotype: A clone one base away is much larger, so this may be a read error. The chain has TRBV30 and TRBJ2-1; D gene unclear. The germline gives CDR1 GTSNPN, CDR2 SVGIG (reference sequence). The CDR3 has 11 amino acids. Written as DNA, the CDR3 is TGTGCCTGGGATGGCGGAAATGGGCAGTTCTTC. It yields the protein CAWDGGNGQFF.

The chain combines TRBV6-5 with TRBJ2-1, with no clear D. The CDR3 spans 13 residues. Germline V gene sequence: CDR1 MNHEY, CDR2 SVGAGI. Deletions cut 7 bases from V and 5 bases from J, with 12 bases between. CDR3 coding DNA: TGTGCCAGCACCTGGACGGGTGACAATGAGCAGTTCTTC. Its protein product is CASTWTGDNEQFF.

Note on this clonotype: One end of the junction does not line up with germline, which may come from a read error. V usage is TRBV11-2 and J usage is TRBJ2-2, with 11 bases lining up with TRBD2. Germline lookup yields CDR1 SGHAT and CDR2 FQNNGV. This CDR3 spans 17 amino acids. In DNA, the CDR3 is TGCGTCAACAGCGCGGGACTAGCGGTCTCCCCGGCCGGGGAGCTGTTTTTT. Its translation is CVNSAGLAVSPAGELFF.

The gene calls are TRBV7-9 and TRBJ2-1; tentatively, D is TRBD1 or TRBD2 (7 bases each). The CDR3 is made up of 16 amino acids. V gave up 5 bases and J gave up 8 bases, with 22 bases separating them. The germline V gene encodes CDR1 SEHNR and CDR2 FQNEAQ (reference sequence). DNA for the CDR3: TGTGCCAGCAGCCCTGACAGGGCGGGAGTCTGGCATGAGCAGTTCTTC. Translating it yields CASSPDRAGVWHEQFF.

A remark on this clonotype: A much bigger clone sits one base away, suggesting this may be a read error. This chain links TRBV5-4 with TRBJ2-3; D possibly corresponds to TRBD1 (5 bases). Germline CDR1 reads SGHNT; CDR2 reads YYREEE (reference sequence). The CDR3 sequence is 11 residues long. The CDR3, as DNA: TGTGCCAGCAGCAAGACAGATATGCAGTATTTT. Protein product: CASSKTDMQYF.